This T cell receptor beta chain was captured by sequencing in a study of early T cells in non-severe SARS-CoV-2 infection (dated by TCRdb to the early 2020s). Study-level background: TCR sequencing used bulk RNA from unsorted whole blood, so alpha and beta chains could not be paired. Broader findings and caveats from the paper: VDJdb matching was skewed toward anti-spike CD8 responses and likely underestimated virus-specific expansions by missing private and CD4 specificities.

In this sample, this clonotype turned up many times. There is no known antigen for this receptor. Base qualities are not provided; no much larger clone lies one nucleotide away. This was a case-control study nested in a cohort of healthcare workers in London, UK, who had nasopharyngeal swab PCR tests and blood samples taken every week. Between 23 and 31 March 2020, the week of the UK lockdown, healthcare workers were enrolled and then followed up weekly for as long as 16 weeks. The library came from 5' RACE. Sequencing relied on a NextSeq 500. Unique molecular identifiers were attached to individual cDNA molecules in the TCR library protocol so that sequencing error and PCR bias could be corrected. Both TCR alpha and beta chains were sequenced, and tight co-correlation was observed between alpha and beta sequence abundances in each sample. The study's processing was this. Decombinator V4 was used to annotate TCR sequences for V gene, J gene and CDR3. TCRs were defined as expanded if a significant change between any two time points was detected under a Poisson model with p below 0.0001. TCR abundances were normalised to the total number of TCRs sequenced in each sample and reported as counts per million. MAIT TCRs were defined by TRAV1-2 paired with TRAJ12, TRAJ20 or TRAJ33, and iNKT TCRs by TRAV10 paired with TRAJ18. A search of VDJdb, accessed on 1 November 2021, was run for TCRs annotated to CMV, EBV and SARS-CoV-2, with TCRs annotated for multiple antigens excluded. The raw public reads went through TCRdb reprocessing: fastp at Q25, MiXCR clone calling, in-frame beta chains kept. Rows merge per CDR3 protein into single entries with the most common DNA and genes. The V and J calls here are based on TCRdb, not the publication. The sample profile shows 51,000 or so distinct CDR3 sequences; 9.5% to 12% of them were found once. The ten largest clonotypes hold around 14% of the sample.

Inclusive of the bounding cysteine and phenylalanine, the CDR3 is 16 residues long. The read is trimmed to its CDR3 DNA, 48 bases read in frame from base 1. From the germline V gene (reference sequence), CDR1 is SEHNR and CDR2 is FQNEAQ. The germline ends are 21 bases apart after V is trimmed by 5 bases and J by 7 bases. This receptor chain uses TRBV7-9 and TRBJ2-1; the D segment might be TRBD1 or TRBD2, since each matches 5 bases. The sequence derives from an adult who was a healthcare worker with PCR-confirmed SARS-CoV-2 infection or an uninfected control (not recorded which). What was sequenced was whole blood. The DNA sequence is given as TGTGCCAGCAGCCCAGGGAAAGGAGGACCTACTAATGAGCAGTTCTTC. Translated, this gives CASSPGKGGPTNEQFF.